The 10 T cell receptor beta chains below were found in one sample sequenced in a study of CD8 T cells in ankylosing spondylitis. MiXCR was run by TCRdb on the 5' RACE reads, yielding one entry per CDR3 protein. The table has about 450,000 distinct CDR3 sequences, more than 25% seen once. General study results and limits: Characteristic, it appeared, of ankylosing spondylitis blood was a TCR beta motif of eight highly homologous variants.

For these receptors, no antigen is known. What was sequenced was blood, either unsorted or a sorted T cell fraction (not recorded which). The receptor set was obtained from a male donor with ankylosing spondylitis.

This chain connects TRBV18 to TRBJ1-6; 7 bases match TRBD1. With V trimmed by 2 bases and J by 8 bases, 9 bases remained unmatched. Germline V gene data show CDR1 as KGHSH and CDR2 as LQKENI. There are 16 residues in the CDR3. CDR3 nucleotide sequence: TGTGCCAGCTCACCAAGTCGAGCACAGGGGTATTCACCCCTCCACTTT. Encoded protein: CASSPSRAQGYSPLHF.

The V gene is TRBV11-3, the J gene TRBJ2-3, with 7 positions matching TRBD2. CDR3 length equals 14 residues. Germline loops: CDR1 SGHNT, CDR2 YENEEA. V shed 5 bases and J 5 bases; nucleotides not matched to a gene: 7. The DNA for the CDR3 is TGTGCCAGCAGCCGAAGCGGGAACGTAGATACGCAGTATTTT. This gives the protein CASSRSGNVDTQYF. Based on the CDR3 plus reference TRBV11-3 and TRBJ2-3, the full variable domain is EAGVVQSPRYKIIEKKQPVAFWCNPISGHNTLYWYLQNLGQGPELLIRYENEEAVDDSQLPKDRFSAERLKGVDSTLKIQPAELGDSAVYLCASSRSGNVDTQYFGPGTRLTVL.

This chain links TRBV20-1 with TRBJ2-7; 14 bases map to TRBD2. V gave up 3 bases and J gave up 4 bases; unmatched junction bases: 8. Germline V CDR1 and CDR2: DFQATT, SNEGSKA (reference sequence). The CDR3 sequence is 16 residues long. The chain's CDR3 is CSASPGLAGGMYEQYF. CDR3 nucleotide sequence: TGCAGTGCTAGTCCCGGACTAGCGGGAGGAATGTACGAGCAGTACTTC.

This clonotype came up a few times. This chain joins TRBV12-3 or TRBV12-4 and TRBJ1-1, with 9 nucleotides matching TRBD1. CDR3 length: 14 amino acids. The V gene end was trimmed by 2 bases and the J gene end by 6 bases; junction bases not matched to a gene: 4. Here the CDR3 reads CASSLWRDRAEAFF. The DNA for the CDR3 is TGTGCCAGCAGTTTATGGCGGGACAGGGCTGAAGCTTTCTTT.

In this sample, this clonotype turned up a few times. The CDR3 here is CASSSADRGGEAFF. The CDR3 region has the DNA TGCGCCAGCAGCTCGGCGGACAGGGGAGGTGAAGCTTTCTTT. The rearrangement links TRBV5-1 to TRBJ1-1, with 9 bases aligning to TRBD1. This CDR3 region has 14 residues. Germline CDR1 and CDR2: SGHRS and YFSETQ. The ends lost 3 bases at V and 7 bases at J; junction bases unmatched: 7.

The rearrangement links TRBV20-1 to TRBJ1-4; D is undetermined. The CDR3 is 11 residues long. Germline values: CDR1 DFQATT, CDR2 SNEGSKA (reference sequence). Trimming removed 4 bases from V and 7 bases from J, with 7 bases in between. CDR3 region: CSAMEGEKLFF. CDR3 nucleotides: TGCAGTGCTATGGAAGGTGAAAAACTGTTTTTT.

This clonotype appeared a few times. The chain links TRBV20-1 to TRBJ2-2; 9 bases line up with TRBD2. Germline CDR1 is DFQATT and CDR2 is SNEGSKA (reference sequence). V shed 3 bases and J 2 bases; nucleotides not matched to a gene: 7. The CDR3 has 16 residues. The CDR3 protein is CSASPAGTSNTGELFF. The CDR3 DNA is TGCAGTGCTAGCCCCGCCGGGACTAGCAACACCGGGGAGCTGTTTTTT.

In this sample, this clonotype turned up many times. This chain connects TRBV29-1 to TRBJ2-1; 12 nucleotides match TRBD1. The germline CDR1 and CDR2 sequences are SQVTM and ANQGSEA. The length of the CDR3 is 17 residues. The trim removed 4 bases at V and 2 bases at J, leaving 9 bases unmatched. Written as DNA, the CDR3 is TGCAGCGTTGGACTTCTGGGACAGGGGGCCGCCTACAATGAGCAGTTCTTC. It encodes CSVGLLGQGAAYNEQFF.

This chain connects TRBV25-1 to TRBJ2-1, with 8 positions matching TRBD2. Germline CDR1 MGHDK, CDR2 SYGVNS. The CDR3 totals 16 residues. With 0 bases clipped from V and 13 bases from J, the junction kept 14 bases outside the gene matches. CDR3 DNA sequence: TGTGCCAGCAGTGAATATGGGACTAGTGGTCCACAAAATCAGTTCTTC. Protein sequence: CASSEYGTSGPQNQFF.

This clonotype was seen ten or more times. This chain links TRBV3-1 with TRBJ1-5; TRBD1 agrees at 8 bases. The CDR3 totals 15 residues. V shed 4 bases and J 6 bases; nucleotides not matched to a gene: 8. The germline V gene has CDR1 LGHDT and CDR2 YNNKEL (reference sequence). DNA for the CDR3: TGTGCCAGCAGCCGGTCAGGGGGCGCGGGTCAGCCCCAGCATTTT. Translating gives CASSRSGGAGQPQHF.